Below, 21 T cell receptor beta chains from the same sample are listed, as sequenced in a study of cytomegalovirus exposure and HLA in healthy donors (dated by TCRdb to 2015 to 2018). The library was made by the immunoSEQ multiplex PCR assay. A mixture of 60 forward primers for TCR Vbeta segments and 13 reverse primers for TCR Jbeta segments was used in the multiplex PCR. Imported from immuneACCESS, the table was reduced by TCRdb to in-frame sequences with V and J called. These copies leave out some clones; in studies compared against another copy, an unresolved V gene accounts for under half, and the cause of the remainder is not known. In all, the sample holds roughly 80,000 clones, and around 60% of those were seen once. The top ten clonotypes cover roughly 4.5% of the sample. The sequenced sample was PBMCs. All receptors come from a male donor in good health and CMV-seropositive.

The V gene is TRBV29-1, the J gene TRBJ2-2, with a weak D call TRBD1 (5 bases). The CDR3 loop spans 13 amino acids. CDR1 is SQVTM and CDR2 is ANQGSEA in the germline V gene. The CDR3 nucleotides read TGCAGTCTCAGGGCCTCGAACACCGGGGAGCTGTTTTTT. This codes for CSLRASNTGELFF.

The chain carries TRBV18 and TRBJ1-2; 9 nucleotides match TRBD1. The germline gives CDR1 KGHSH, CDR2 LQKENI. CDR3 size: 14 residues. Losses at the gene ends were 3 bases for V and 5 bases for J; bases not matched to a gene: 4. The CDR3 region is CASSPTGGSYGYTF. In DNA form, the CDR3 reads TGTGCCAGCTCACCGACAGGGGGGAGTTATGGCTACACCTTC. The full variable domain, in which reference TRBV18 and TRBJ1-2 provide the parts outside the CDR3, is NAGVMQNPRHLVRRRGQEARLRCSPMKGHSHVYWYRQLPEEGLKFMVYLQKENIIDESGMPKERFSAEFPKEGPSILRIQQVVRGDSAAYFCASSPTGGSYGYTFGSGTRLTVV.

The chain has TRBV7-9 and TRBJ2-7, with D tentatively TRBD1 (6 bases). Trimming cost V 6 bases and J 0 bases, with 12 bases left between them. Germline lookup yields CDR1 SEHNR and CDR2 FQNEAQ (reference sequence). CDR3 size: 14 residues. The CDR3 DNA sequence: TGTGCCAGCAGTACCGTACAGGGCTCCTACGAGCAGTACTTC. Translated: CASSTVQGSYEQYF.

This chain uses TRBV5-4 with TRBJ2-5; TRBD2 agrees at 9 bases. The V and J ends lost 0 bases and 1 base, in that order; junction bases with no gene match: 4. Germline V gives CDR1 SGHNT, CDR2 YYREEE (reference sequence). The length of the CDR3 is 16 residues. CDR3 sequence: CASSLGFSGGQETQYF. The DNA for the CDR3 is TGTGCCAGCAGCTTGGGGTTTAGCGGGGGCCAAGAGACCCAGTACTTC.

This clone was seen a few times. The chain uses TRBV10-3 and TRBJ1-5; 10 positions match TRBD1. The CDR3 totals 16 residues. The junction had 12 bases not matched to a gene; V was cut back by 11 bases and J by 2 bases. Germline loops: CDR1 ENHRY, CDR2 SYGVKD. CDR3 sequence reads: CASGPGTGDGNQPQHF. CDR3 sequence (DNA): TGTGCCTCCGGACCCGGGACAGGGGATGGCAATCAGCCCCAGCATTTT.

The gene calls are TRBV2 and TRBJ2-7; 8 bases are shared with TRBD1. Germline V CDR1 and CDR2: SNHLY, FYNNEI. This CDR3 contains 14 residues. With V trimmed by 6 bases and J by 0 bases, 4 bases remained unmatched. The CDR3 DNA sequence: TGTGCCAGCAGCAGACAGGGGAGCTCCTACGAGCAGTACTTC. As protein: CASSRQGSSYEQYF.

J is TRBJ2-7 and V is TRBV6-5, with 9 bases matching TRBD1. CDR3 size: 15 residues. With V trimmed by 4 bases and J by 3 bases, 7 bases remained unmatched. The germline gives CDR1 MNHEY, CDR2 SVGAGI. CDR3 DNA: TGTGCCAGCAGTTCCACCGGGACAGGGCTCTACGAGCAGTACTTC. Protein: CASSSTGTGLYEQYF.

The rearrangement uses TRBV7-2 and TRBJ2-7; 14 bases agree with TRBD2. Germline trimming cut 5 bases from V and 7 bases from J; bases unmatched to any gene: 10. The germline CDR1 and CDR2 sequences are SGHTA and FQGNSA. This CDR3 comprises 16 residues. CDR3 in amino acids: CASSHRLAGGPGEQYF. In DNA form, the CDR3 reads TGTGCCAGCAGCCATAGACTAGCGGGAGGGCCGGGGGAGCAGTACTTC.

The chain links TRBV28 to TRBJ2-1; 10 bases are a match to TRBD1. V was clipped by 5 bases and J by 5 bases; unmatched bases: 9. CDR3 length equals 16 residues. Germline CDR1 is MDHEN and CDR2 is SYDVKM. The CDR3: CASSPLTGGSDNEQFF. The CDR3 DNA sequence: TGTGCCAGCAGTCCCCTGACAGGGGGCTCGGACAATGAGCAGTTCTTC. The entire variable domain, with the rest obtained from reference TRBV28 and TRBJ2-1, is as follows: DVKVTQSSRYLVKRTGEKVFLECVQDMDHENMFWYRQDPGLGLRLIYFSYDVKMKEKGDIPEGYSVSREKKERFSLILESASTNQTSMYLCASSPLTGGSDNEQFFGPGTRLTVL.

This CDR3 is CASSFDRLGTGELFF. CDR3 coding DNA: TGTGCCAGCAGCTTCGACAGATTGGGCACCGGGGAGCTGTTTTTT. The chain combines TRBV5-4 with TRBJ2-2, with D possibly being TRBD1 (5 bases). Germline V gives CDR1 SGHNT, CDR2 YYREEE (reference sequence). Trimming stripped 2 bases from V and 4 bases from J, with 12 bases between. The CDR3 spans 15 residues.

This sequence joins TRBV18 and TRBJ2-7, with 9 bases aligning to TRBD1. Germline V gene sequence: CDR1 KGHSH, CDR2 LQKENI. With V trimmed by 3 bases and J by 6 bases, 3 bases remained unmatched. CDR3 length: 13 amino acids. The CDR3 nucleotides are TGTGCCAGCTCACCGGGACAGGGCACCGAGCAGTACTTC. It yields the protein CASSPGQGTEQYF.

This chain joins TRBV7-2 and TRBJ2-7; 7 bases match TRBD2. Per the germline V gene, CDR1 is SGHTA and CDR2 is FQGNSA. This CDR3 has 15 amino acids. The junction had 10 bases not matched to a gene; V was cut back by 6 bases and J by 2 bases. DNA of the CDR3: TGTGCCAGCAGACGAGGACTAGACGCGGCCTACGAGCAGTACTTC. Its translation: CASRRGLDAAYEQYF.

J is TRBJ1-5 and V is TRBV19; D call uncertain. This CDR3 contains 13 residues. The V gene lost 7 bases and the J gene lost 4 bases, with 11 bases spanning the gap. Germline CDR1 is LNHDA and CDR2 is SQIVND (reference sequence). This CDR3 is CASTLEENQPQHF. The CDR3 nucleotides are TGTGCCAGTACTTTGGAGGAAAATCAGCCCCAGCATTTT.

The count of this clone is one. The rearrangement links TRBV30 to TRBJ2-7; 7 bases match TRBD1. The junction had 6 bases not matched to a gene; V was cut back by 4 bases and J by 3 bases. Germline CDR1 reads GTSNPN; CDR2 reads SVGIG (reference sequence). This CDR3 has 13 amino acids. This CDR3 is CAWTDTGVYEQYF. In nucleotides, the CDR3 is TGTGCCTGGACCGACACAGGGGTCTACGAGCAGTACTTC.

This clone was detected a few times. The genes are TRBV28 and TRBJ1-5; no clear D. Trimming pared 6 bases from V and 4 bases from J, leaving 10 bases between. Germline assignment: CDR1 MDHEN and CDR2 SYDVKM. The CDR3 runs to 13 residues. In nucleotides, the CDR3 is TGTGCCAGCAGCTCCGTTCGGAATCAGCCCCAGCATTTT. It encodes CASSSVRNQPQHF. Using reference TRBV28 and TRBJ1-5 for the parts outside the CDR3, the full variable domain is DVKVTQSSRYLVKRTGEKVFLECVQDMDHENMFWYRQDPGLGLRLIYFSYDVKMKEKGDIPEGYSVSREKKERFSLILESASTNQTSMYLCASSSVRNQPQHFGDGTRLSIL.

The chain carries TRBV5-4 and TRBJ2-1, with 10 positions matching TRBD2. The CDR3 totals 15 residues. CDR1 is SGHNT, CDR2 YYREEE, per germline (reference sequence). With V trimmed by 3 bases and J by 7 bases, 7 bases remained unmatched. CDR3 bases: TGTGCCAGCAGCTCGACTAGCGGGTTGGAGAATGAGCAGTTCTTC. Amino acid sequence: CASSSTSGLENEQFF. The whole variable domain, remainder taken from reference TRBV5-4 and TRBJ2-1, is ETGVTQSPTHLIKTRGQQVTLRCSSQSGHNTVSWYQQALGQGPQFIFQYYREEENGRGNFPPRFSGLQFPNYSSELNVNALELDDSALYLCASSSTSGLENEQFFGPGTRLTVL.

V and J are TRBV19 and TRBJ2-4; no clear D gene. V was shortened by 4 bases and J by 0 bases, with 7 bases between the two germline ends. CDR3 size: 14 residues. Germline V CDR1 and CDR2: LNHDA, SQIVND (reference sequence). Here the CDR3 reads CASSNREAKNIQYF. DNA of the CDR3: TGTGCCAGTAGTAACCGAGAAGCCAAAAACATTCAGTACTTC.

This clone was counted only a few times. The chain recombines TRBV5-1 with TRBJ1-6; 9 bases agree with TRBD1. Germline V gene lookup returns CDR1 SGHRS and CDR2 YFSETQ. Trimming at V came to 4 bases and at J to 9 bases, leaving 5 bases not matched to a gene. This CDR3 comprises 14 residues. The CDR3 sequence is CASSPGQGTSPLHF. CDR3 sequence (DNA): TGCGCCAGCAGCCCGGGACAGGGAACTTCACCCCTCCACTTT.

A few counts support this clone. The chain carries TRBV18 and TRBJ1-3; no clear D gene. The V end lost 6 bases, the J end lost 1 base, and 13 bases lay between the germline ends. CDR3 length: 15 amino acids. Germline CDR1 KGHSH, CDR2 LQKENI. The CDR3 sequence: CASSPSVPSGNTIYF. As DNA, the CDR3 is TGTGCCAGCTCTCCTTCGGTCCCTTCTGGAAACACCATATATTTT.

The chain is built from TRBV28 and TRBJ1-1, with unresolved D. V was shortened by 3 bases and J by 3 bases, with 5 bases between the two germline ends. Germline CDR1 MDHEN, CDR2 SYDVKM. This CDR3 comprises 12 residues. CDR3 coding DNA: TGTGCCAGCAGTTTTGAGGACACTGAAGCTTTCTTT. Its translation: CASSFEDTEAFF.

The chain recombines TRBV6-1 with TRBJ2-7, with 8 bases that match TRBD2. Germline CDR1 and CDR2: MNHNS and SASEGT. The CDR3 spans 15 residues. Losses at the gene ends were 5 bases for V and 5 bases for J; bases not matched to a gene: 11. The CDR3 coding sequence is TGTGCCAGCAGTCTCGGGGGGCCCGGGGGGGACGAGCAGTACTTC. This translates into CASSLGGPGGDEQYF.